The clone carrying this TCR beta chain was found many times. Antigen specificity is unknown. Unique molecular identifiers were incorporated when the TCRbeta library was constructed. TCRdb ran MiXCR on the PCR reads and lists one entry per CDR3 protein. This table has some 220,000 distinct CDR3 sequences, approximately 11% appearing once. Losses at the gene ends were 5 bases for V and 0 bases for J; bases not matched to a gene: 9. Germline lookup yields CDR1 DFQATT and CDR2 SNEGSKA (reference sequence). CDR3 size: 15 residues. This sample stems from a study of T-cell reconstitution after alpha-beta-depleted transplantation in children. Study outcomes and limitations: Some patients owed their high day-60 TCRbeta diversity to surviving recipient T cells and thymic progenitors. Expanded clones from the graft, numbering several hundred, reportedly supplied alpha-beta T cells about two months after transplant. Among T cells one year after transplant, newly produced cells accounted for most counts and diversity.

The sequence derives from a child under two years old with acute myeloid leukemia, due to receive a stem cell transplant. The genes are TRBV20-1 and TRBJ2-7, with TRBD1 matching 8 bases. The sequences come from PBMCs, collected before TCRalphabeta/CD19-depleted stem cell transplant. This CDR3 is CSARPPGQVSYEQYF. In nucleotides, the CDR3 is TGCAGTGCTCGCCCACCGGGACAGGTCTCCTACGAGCAGTACTTC.